This entry concerns a single T cell receptor beta chain. Clones were sequenced by immunoSEQ multiplex PCR, and TCRdb holds only the in-frame ones, with some missing. The sample lists 150,000 to 200,000 clones; around 80% were seen once. V dropped 3 bases and J dropped 4 bases, with 9 bases sitting between them. CDR1 and CDR2 from the germline V gene are SQVTM and ANQGSEA. The CDR3 consists of 12 residues. This record belongs to a study of blood T cell repertoires in COVID-19. The wider study: The study drew acute and convalescent COVID-19 samples from the United States, Italy and Spain.

Enrollment of patients from Seattle took place during active infection, with longitudinal follow-up. What was sequenced was peripheral blood. The sequence was collected from a woman between 70 and 85 years old with COVID-19, enrolled during active disease. V gene TRBV29-1 combines with J gene TRBJ1-2, with D possibly being TRBD1 (5 bases). The CDR3 reads CSVDREAYGYTF. The CDR3 region has the DNA TGCAGCGTTGACAGGGAGGCCTATGGCTACACCTTC. The entire variable domain, with the rest obtained from reference TRBV29-1 and TRBJ1-2, is as follows: SAVISQKPSRDICQRGTSLTIQCQVDSQVTMMFWYRQQPGQSLTLIATANQGSEATYESGFVIDKFPISRPNLTFSTLTVSNMSPEDSSIYLCSVDREAYGYTFGSGTRLTVV.